The 15 T cell receptor beta chains below all came from one sample that was sequenced in a study of regulatory T cells in long-lasting Graves disease. From RNA extracted from PBMCs, the TCR library was made. TCRdb reprocessed the reads via MiXCR and lists one record per CDR3 protein. The sample carries roughly 640 distinct CDR3 sequences, 58% recorded once. The source material was peripheral blood mononuclear cells (PBMCs), sampled with antithyroid drug treatment, in newly diagnosed or persistent Graves disease (not recorded which). The receptor source for this set is a female donor with Graves disease.

This sequence joins TRBV29-1 and TRBJ2-7; 7 bases match TRBD1. Trimming cost V 2 bases and J 11 bases; bases outside gene matches: 9. Germline CDR1 and CDR2: SQVTM and ANQGSEA. The CDR3 covers 12 residues. The CDR3 sequence is CSVESRDSGEYF. In nucleotides, the CDR3 is TGCAGCGTTGAAAGCCGGGACAGTGGGGAGTACTTC.

The chain is built from TRBV6-6 and TRBJ1-4, with D maybe TRBD1 (5 bases). V gave up 7 bases and J gave up 3 bases, with 15 bases separating them. The CDR3 length is 15 residues. The germline CDR1 and CDR2 sequences are MNHNY and SVGAGI (reference sequence). CDR3 protein: CASTHEGPPNEKLFF. CDR3 in DNA: TGTGCCAGCACCCACGAGGGACCGCCTAATGAAAAACTGTTTTTT.

The genes are TRBV10-3 and TRBJ1-2; TRBD1 matches 7 bases. Germline CDR1 is ENHRY and CDR2 is SYGVKD. CDR3 size: 15 residues. V dropped 6 bases and J dropped 6; count of bases not matched to a gene: 13. The CDR3 loop reads CAISQGGPQLDGYTF. In DNA, the CDR3 is TGTGCCATCAGCCAAGGGGGCCCCCAACTAGATGGCTACACCTTC.

With respect to this clonotype: Mismatch with germline at one junction end may stem from a read error. The chain combines TRBV6-6 with TRBJ2-7; D is undetermined. The germline gives CDR1 MNHNY, CDR2 SVGAGI (reference sequence). The CDR3 loop spans 11 amino acids. For the CDR3, the DNA is TGTGCCAGCAGTTTTCGAGAATACCTCTTCTTC. It yields the protein CASSFREYLFF.

The chain couples TRBV30 to TRBJ1-5, with D perhaps matching TRBD1 (5 bases). V was trimmed by 0 bases and J by 1 base, leaving 7 bases between them. The germline V gene encodes CDR1 GTSNPN and CDR2 SVGIG (reference sequence). The CDR3 extends over 14 amino acids. CDR3 loop: CAWSVRGSNQPQHF. As DNA, the CDR3 is TGTGCCTGGAGTGTCCGGGGGAGCAATCAGCCCCAGCATTTT.

The chain couples TRBV6-2 or TRBV6-3 to TRBJ2-7, with D perhaps TRBD1 or TRBD2 (5 bases each). The CDR3 totals 14 residues. CDR1 and CDR2 from the germline V gene are MNHEY and SVGEGT. V lost 2 bases, J lost 11 bases, and 19 bases lay in between. CDR3 coding DNA: TGTGCCAGCAGTTACCCCCTAAGGGACGGAGGAAAGTACTTC. Protein sequence: CASSYPLRDGGKYF.

The rearrangement links TRBV20-1 to TRBJ1-1; D unresolved. Trimming left V 3 bases short and J 1 base short, with 12 bases between. The CDR3 loop spans 14 amino acids. Germline-derived CDR1 and CDR2 are DFQATT and SNEGSKA (reference sequence). Here the CDR3 DNA reads TGCAGTGCTAGCTTGGACGCGAGGAACACTGAAGCTTTCTTT. It translates to CSASLDARNTEAFF.

The chain carries TRBV5-4 and TRBJ1-1, with D maybe TRBD1 (6 bases). Deletions cut 0 bases from V and 4 bases from J, with 16 bases between. The CDR3 totals 16 residues. Germline V gene lookup returns CDR1 SGHNT and CDR2 YYREEE (reference sequence). This chain's CDR3 is CASSLDTSGASTEAFF. CDR3 coding DNA: TGTGCCAGCAGCTTGGATACCTCAGGGGCGAGCACTGAAGCTTTCTTT.

The chain uses TRBV4-1 and TRBJ1-2; tentatively, D is TRBD1 (6 bases). Germline V gives CDR1 MGHRA, CDR2 YSYEKL. V shed 3 bases and J shed 3 bases, with 11 bases lying between them. The CDR3 loop spans 14 amino acids. The CDR3 nucleotides are TGCGCCAGCAGCCACCAGGGGAAGGACTATGGCTACACCTTC. This encodes CASSHQGKDYGYTF.

This clonotype was detected a few times. The V call is TRBV29-1, the J call TRBJ2-5; 8 bases are a match to TRBD1. The CDR3 totals 15 residues. V lost 3 bases and J lost 5; bases outside the gene matches: 11. Looked up from germline, CDR1 is SQVTM and CDR2 is ANQGSEA. CDR3 region: CSVEPARGRDETQYF. CDR3 nucleotides: TGCAGCGTTGAGCCTGCCAGGGGGCGTGATGAGACCCAGTACTTC.

The chain couples TRBV6-2 or TRBV6-3 to TRBJ2-1, with 9 nucleotides matching TRBD1. V shed 5 bases and J 8 bases; nucleotides not matched to a gene: 7. The germline V gene has CDR1 MNHEY and CDR2 SVGEGT. CDR3 length: 14 residues. In DNA, the CDR3 is TGTGCCAGCAGTCCGGACAGGGGTTTTTATGAGCAGTTCTTC. This sequence encodes CASSPDRGFYEQFF.

The table lists this clonotype with a count of one. The chain links TRBV19 to TRBJ2-5; 8 bases are a match to TRBD2. Germline CDR1 and CDR2: LNHDA and SQIVND (reference sequence). V lost 6 bases to trimming and J lost 10 bases; unmatched junction nucleotides: 13. The CDR3 spans 14 residues. The DNA of the CDR3 is TGTGCCAGTAGCCGAGCGGGAGATCGGGCATACCAGTACTTC. As protein: CASSRAGDRAYQYF.

The chain joins TRBV20-1 to TRBJ1-2; D not certain. The V and J ends lost 0 bases and 2 bases respectively, with 10 bases between them. There are 14 residues in the CDR3. Germline V lookup: CDR1 DFQATT, CDR2 SNEGSKA (reference sequence). As DNA, the CDR3 is TGCAGTGCTAGAGATGCCAATAACAACTATGGCTACACCTTC. The encoded protein is CSARDANNNYGYTF.

V usage is TRBV5-1 and J usage is TRBJ2-1, with TRBD2 matching 11 bases. V lost 6 bases, J lost 5 bases, and 7 bases stayed unmatched. Germline V gives CDR1 SGHRS, CDR2 YFSETQ. The CDR3 spans 15 residues. CDR3 DNA: TGCGCCAGCACCGAGGGGACTAGCGGAAACAATGAGCAGTTCTTC. This sequence encodes CASTEGTSGNNEQFF.

The chain couples TRBV20-1 to TRBJ2-7; D is unclear. V lost 1 base to trimming and J lost 1 base, with 8 bases between them. The CDR3 has 13 residues. Germline lookup yields CDR1 DFQATT and CDR2 SNEGSKA (reference sequence). CDR3 sequence reads: CSARGSWSYEQYF. The DNA for the CDR3 is TGCAGTGCTAGAGGCTCATGGTCCTACGAGCAGTACTTC.